This T cell receptor (beta chain) was documented in a study of beta chain features in type 1 diabetes. Isolation of CD4+ naive, central memory, regulatory and stem cell-like memory cells was achieved by sorting via CD45RO/CCR7/CD25/CD127/CD95/CD27. V was trimmed by 10 bases and J by 3 bases, leaving 7 bases between them. The CDR3 loop spans 11 amino acids. Germline-derived CDR1 and CDR2 are MGHDK and SYGVNS. Sequencing targeted expressed TCRB transcripts, as all isolated RNA had been reverse transcribed. Some clones are missing from TCRdb's copy, which holds only in-frame ones; the method was immunoSEQ multiplex PCR. The table has 620,000 or so clones, around 15% seen once.

This clonotype was obtained from a man younger than 30 in good health. What was sequenced was naive CD4+ T cells from blood. The genes are TRBV25-1 and TRBJ1-3; D unresolved. CDR3: CATLFGNTIYF. The CDR3 nucleotides read TGTGCCACCCTATTTGGAAACACCATATATTTT.